This T cell receptor (beta chain) was captured by sequencing in a study of blood T cell repertoires in COVID-19. The table came from immunoSEQ multiplex PCR; TCRdb's copy has only in-frame clones and leaves some out. The sample records about 170,000 clones, about 80% being singletons. The V segment lost 0 bases and the J segment 4 bases; nucleotides outside the gene matches: 6. CDR3 size: 16 residues. Germline V gene sequence: CDR1 MNHEY, CDR2 SVGAGI. V gene TRBV6-5 combines with J gene TRBJ1-2; 9 bases are shared with TRBD1. The sample taken for sequencing was peripheral blood. The clonotype was recovered from a human donor with acute or convalescent COVID-19. The donor label of this sample is uncertain. CDR3 sequence: CASSYSTGTGPYGYTF. In DNA, the CDR3 is TGTGCCAGCAGTTACTCGACTGGGACAGGGCCCTATGGCTACACCTTC.